The 20 T cell receptor beta chains given below trace back to one sample, sequenced in a study of blood T cell repertoires in COVID-19 (dated by TCRdb to 2018 to 2020). The receptor library was made with the immunoSEQ multiplex PCR assay. TCRdb's version of the immuneACCESS table is confined to in-frame rearrangements and falls short of the full clone set. An unresolved V gene accounts for under half of the shortfall where checked; the remainder is of unknown origin. Across this sample there are roughly 190,000 clones, with approximately 82% seen only once. The top ten clones comprise 2.9% of the sample. Sequencing was performed on peripheral blood. Receptors were obtained from a middle-aged man with active or convalescent COVID-19.

The chain links TRBV30 to TRBJ1-2, with TRBD1 as a possible D gene (5 bases). The CDR3 is 14 residues long. With 2 bases removed from V and 8 bases from J, the gap between germline ends came to 18 bases. The germline V gene encodes CDR1 GTSNPN and CDR2 SVGIG (reference sequence). The CDR3 loop reads CAWSIASGRGGYTF. The CDR3 nucleotides are TGTGCCTGGAGTATCGCGTCAGGGAGGGGAGGCTACACCTTC.

The chain links TRBV4-3 to TRBJ2-3, with D perhaps matching TRBD2 (7 bases). Germline V gives CDR1 LGHNA, CDR2 YSLEER. CDR3 length: 17 residues. V was shortened by 1 base and J by 1 base, with 15 bases between the two germline ends. The CDR3 sequence: CASSQGGGGWGTDTQYF. CDR3 DNA sequence: TGCGCCAGCAGCCAAGGGGGGGGCGGATGGGGCACAGATACGCAGTATTTT.

The chain combines TRBV28 with TRBJ2-2; 14 nucleotides line up with TRBD2. This CDR3 comprises 17 residues. Germline CDR1 MDHEN, CDR2 SYDVKM. V gave up 7 bases and J gave up 3 bases; unmatched junction bases: 7. The chain's CDR3 is CASNPTSGRVYTGELFF. In nucleotides, the CDR3 is TGTGCCAGCAACCCGACTAGCGGGAGGGTTTACACCGGGGAGCTGTTTTTT.

V and J are TRBV10-3 and TRBJ2-1, with 11 bases that match TRBD2. The V gene end was trimmed by 6 bases and the J gene end by 3 bases; junction bases not matched to a gene: 7. The V gene's germline CDR1 is ENHRY and CDR2 SYGVKD. CDR3 length equals 16 residues. CDR3 amino acids: CAIRDSGGALYNEQFF. In DNA, the CDR3 is TGTGCCATCAGGGATAGCGGGGGGGCCCTCTACAATGAGCAGTTCTTC.

A word on this clone: Germline is not matched at one junction end, which may reflect a read error. The V call is TRBV7-7, the J call TRBJ1-5; D unresolved. The CDR3 consists of 13 residues. Germline V lookup: CDR1 SSHAT, CDR2 FNYEAQ (reference sequence). CDR3 in DNA: TGTGCTAGCAGCGCTGGGAGGGATCAGCCCCAGCATTTT. Amino acid sequence: CASSAGRDQPQHF.

V and J are TRBV9 and TRBJ2-7; 8 positions agree with TRBD2. The junction had 5 bases not matched to a gene; V was cut back by 0 bases and J by 3 bases. The CDR3 is 15 residues long. Germline CDR1 and CDR2: SGDLS and YYNGEE. This chain's CDR3 is CASSVGTGGLYEQYF. CDR3 DNA: TGTGCCAGCAGCGTAGGAACGGGGGGGCTCTACGAGCAGTACTTC.

With respect to this clone: Different DNA sequences within this sample yield the same CDR3. In DNA form, the CDR3 reads TGCGCCAGCAGTCCCGGACAGGGCACTGAAGCTTTCTTT. It codes for CASSPGQGTEAFF. The gene calls are TRBV10-1 and TRBJ1-1, with 8 bases identical to TRBD1. Trimming took 5 bases from V and 4 from J; bases not matched to a gene: 3. CDR3 length: 13 amino acids. Germline V gene sequence: CDR1 WNHNN, CDR2 SYGVQD (reference sequence).

The CDR3, as DNA: TGTGCCAGCAGCGCCGGGACAGGGGATGAAGCTTTCTTT. Translated, it gives CASSAGTGDEAFF. The genes are TRBV9 and TRBJ1-1; TRBD1 aligns across 10 bases. This CDR3 has 13 residues. J was trimmed by 7 bases and V by 3 bases; bases with no gene match: 3. CDR1 SGDLS and CDR2 YYNGEE come from the germline V gene.

The V and J genes are TRBV3-1 (or the pseudogene TRBV3-2) and TRBJ2-1; tentative D call: TRBD2 (6 bases). The CDR3 is 13 residues long. With 6 bases removed from V and 6 bases from J, the gap between germline ends came to 12 bases. Germline lookup yields CDR1 LGHDT and CDR2 YNNKEL (reference sequence). The CDR3 coding sequence is TGTGCCAGCAGGCTACTAGCCAGCAATGAGCAGTTCTTC. It codes for CASRLLASNEQFF.

The V call is TRBV30, the J call TRBJ1-5; D remains unclear. The V end was cut by 6 bases, the J end by 2 bases, with 14 bases between. Germline CDR1 is GTSNPN and CDR2 is SVGIG (reference sequence). CDR3 size: 14 residues. This chain's CDR3 is CACAALGGNQPQHF. The CDR3 bases are TGTGCCTGCGCGGCCCTTGGTGGCAATCAGCCCCAGCATTTT. Full variable domain (rest looked up from reference TRBV30 and TRBJ1-5): SQTIHQWPATLVQPVGSPLSLECTVEGTSNPNLYWYRQAAGRGLQLLFYSVGIGQISSEVPQNLSASRPQDRQFILSSKKLLLSDSGFYLCACAALGGNQPQHFGDGTRLSIL.

This clone was seen at least ten times. The V gene is TRBV6-5, the J gene TRBJ1-1, with D uncertain. The CDR3 contains 11 residues. CDR1 and CDR2 from the germline V gene are MNHEY and SVGAGI. Deletions cut 2 bases from V and 6 bases from J, with 4 bases between. This CDR3 reads CASSYRAEAFF. The DNA for the CDR3 is TGTGCCAGCAGTTACCGGGCTGAAGCTTTCTTT.

This chain uses TRBV7-3 with TRBJ1-6, with TRBD1 matching 9 bases. Trimming removed 1 base from V and 6 bases from J; junction bases left unmatched: 1. Germline V lookup: CDR1 SGHTA, CDR2 FQGTGA. The CDR3 is 15 residues long. CDR3 in amino acids: CASSLRGQGNSPLHF. DNA of the CDR3: TGTGCCAGCAGCTTAAGGGGACAGGGTAATTCACCCCTCCACTTT.

This clone was seen a single time. This chain connects TRBV7-9 to TRBJ2-3; TRBD2 might be the D (5 bases). V was cut by 5 bases and J by 2 bases, with 14 bases left in between. From germline, CDR1 is SEHNR and CDR2 FQNEAQ (reference sequence). The CDR3 is 15 amino acids. CDR3 sequence (DNA): TGTGCCAGCAGCCCTCGGGAAGATCCCACAGATACGCAGTATTTT. It translates to CASSPREDPTDTQYF. The whole variable domain, remainder taken from reference TRBV7-9 and TRBJ2-3, is DTGVSQNPRHKITKRGQNVTFRCDPISEHNRLYWYRQTLGQGPEFLTYFQNEAQLEKSRLLSDRFSAERPKGSFSTLEIQRTEQGDSAMYLCASSPREDPTDTQYFGPGTRLTVL.

This rearrangement joins TRBV7-8 to TRBJ1-3, with D hard to call. CDR3 size: 14 residues. V was shortened by 2 bases and J by 4 bases, with 9 bases between the two germline ends. Germline V gives CDR1 SGHVS, CDR2 FQNEAQ. The CDR3 DNA is TGTGCCAGCAGCTTATTTGTCCAGGGAAACACCATATATTTT. It translates to CASSLFVQGNTIYF.

This clone was seen a handful of times. This chain connects TRBV27 to TRBJ2-2; 9 bases agree with TRBD2. From germline, CDR1 is MNHEY and CDR2 SMNVEV (reference sequence). V gave up 4 bases and J gave up 5 bases; unmatched junction bases: 17. This CDR3 comprises 19 residues. In nucleotides, the CDR3 is TGTGCCAGCAGTTCCGGGACTAGCAAGATGGACTCGGTGACCGGGGAGCTGTTTTTT. It codes for CASSSGTSKMDSVTGELFF.

V usage is TRBV4-3 and J usage is TRBJ2-7; weak D call: TRBD2 (5 bases). The V end was cut by 2 bases, the J end by 5 bases, with 10 bases between. The germline gives CDR1 LGHNA, CDR2 YSLEER. This CDR3 region has 13 residues. CDR3 sequence reads: CASSQTGIHEQYF. The CDR3 nucleotides read TGCGCCAGCAGCCAAACGGGAATCCACGAGCAGTACTTC.

V and J are TRBV28 and TRBJ2-1; TRBD2 matches at 7 bases. This CDR3 spans 14 amino acids. Germline lookup yields CDR1 MDHEN and CDR2 SYDVKM. V dropped 7 bases and J dropped 6; count of bases not matched to a gene: 9. The CDR3 sequence is CASMGSGRINEQFF. CDR3 DNA: TGTGCCAGCATGGGTAGCGGGCGGATCAATGAGCAGTTCTTC.

This chain uses TRBV5-5 with TRBJ2-5; TRBD2 agrees at 9 bases. Germline CDR1 SGHKS, CDR2 YYEKEE (reference sequence). Trimming removed 0 bases from V and 1 base from J; junction bases left unmatched: 7. This CDR3 region has 17 residues. CDR3 nucleotide sequence: TGTGCCAGCAGCTTGGTGGCGGGAGGGCCGTTCCAAGAGACCCAGTACTTC. Encoded protein: CASSLVAGGPFQETQYF.

The CDR3, as DNA: TGTGCCAGCAGCCCCACCGGGACAGGGAAGTACGAGCAGTACTTC. It encodes CASSPTGTGKYEQYF. The J gene is TRBJ2-7, the V gene TRBV11-2, with TRBD1 identical over 9 bases. Germline V gene sequence: CDR1 SGHAT, CDR2 FQNNGV. V lost 5 bases and J lost 4; bases outside the gene matches: 9. The CDR3 loop spans 15 amino acids.

This sequence joins TRBV28 and TRBJ1-6; 8 bases align to TRBD1. The germline CDR1 and CDR2 sequences are MDHEN and SYDVKM. V shed 7 bases and J 5 bases; nucleotides not matched to a gene: 13. The CDR3 has 17 residues. This chain's CDR3 is CASTMPRQGRDNSPLHF. The CDR3 DNA follows: TGTGCCAGCACTATGCCGCGACAGGGGCGGGATAATTCACCCCTCCACTTT.